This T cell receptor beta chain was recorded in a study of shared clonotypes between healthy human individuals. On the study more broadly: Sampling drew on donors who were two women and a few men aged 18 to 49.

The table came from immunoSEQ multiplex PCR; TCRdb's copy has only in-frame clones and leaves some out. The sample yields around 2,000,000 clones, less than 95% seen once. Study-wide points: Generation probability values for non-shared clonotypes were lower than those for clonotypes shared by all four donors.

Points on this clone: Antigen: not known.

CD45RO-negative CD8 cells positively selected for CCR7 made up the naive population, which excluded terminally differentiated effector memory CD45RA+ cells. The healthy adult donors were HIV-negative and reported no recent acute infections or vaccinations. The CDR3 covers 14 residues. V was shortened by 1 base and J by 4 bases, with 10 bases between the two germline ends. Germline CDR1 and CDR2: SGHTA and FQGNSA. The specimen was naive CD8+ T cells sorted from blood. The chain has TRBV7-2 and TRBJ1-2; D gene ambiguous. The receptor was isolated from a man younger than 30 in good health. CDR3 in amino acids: CASSLVGSVYGYTF. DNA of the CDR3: TGTGCCAGCAGCTTAGTAGGATCCGTCTATGGCTACACCTTC.